This is a list of T cell receptor beta chains from one sample in a study of cytomegalovirus exposure and HLA in healthy donors. Using immunoSEQ multiplex PCR, the repertoire was profiled, and TCRdb retains in-frame clones only, with some absent. The sample records 150,000 to 200,000 clones, around 90% being singletons. Sequencing input: PBMCs. Receptor source: a boy aged 2 to 9 in good health and CMV-seronegative. The CDR3 runs from the conserved cysteine through the conserved F or W. The D gene is left open where the match is weak.

V: TRBV19
J: TRBJ1-1
length: 12
D: TRBD1
DNA: TGTGCCAGTTCTAGACAGGGGGCTGAAGCTTTCTTT
CDR3: CASSRQGAEAFF

V: TRBV25-1
J: TRBJ2-1
length: 12
D: TRBD1
DNA: TGTGCCAGCCGGGACAGGTACAATGAGCAGTTCTTC
CDR3: CASRDRYNEQFF

V: TRBV7-3
J: TRBJ2-5
length: 14
D: NA
DNA: TGTGCCAGCAGCCCTCGGACAAGGGGAGAGACCCAGTACTTC
CDR3: CASSPRTRGETQYF

V: TRBV27
J: TRBJ1-2
length: 15
D: TRBD1
DNA: TGTGCCAGCAGAGGCCAGGTGGGACAGTTCTATGGCTACACCTTC
CDR3: CASRGQVGQFYGYTF

V: TRBV18
J: TRBJ1-1
length: 13
D: NA
DNA: TGTGCCAGCTCACCTCAGGCAAACACTGAAGCTTTCTTT
CDR3: CASSPQANTEAFF

V: TRBV5-4
J: TRBJ2-7
length: 14
D: NA
DNA: TGTGCCAGCAACTCCGTTGGACAGAGAGACGAGCAGTACTTC
CDR3: CASNSVGQRDEQYF

V: TRBV9
J: TRBJ2-6
length: 15
D: NA
DNA: TGTGCCAGCAGCGTAGCTGGAGCTGGGGCCAACGTCCTGACTTTC
CDR3: CASSVAGAGANVLTF

V: TRBV18
J: TRBJ2-7
length: 16
D: NA
DNA: TGTGCCAGCTCACCAGACTTGCGGGATTCTCCCTACGAGCAGTACTTC
CDR3: CASSPDLRDSPYEQYF

V: TRBV27
J: TRBJ2-7
length: 17
D: TRBD1
DNA: TGTGCCAGCCGCCCGGGACAGGGGGCTCCCCACCTTTACGAGCAGTACTTC
CDR3: CASRPGQGAPHLYEQYF

V: TRBV7-2
J: TRBJ2-3
length: 15
D: TRBD2
DNA: TGTGCCAGCAGCGTTCTAGCGGTTATCACAGATACGCAGTATTTT
CDR3: CASSVLAVITDTQYF

V: TRBV5-1
J: TRBJ1-1
length: 15
D: NA
DNA: TGCGCCAGCAGCTTGGTGGAGGGACTGAACACTGAAGCTTTCTTT
CDR3: CASSLVEGLNTEAFF

V: TRBV29-1
J: TRBJ2-2
length: 12
D: NA
DNA: TGCAGCGTGAACAGGGCTACCGGGGAGCTGTTTTTT
CDR3: CSVNRATGELFF

V: TRBV5-4
J: TRBJ2-5
length: 14
D: TRBD2
DNA: TGTGCCAGCAGCCAAGCGGGGGGGCGTGAGACCCAGTACTTC
CDR3: CASSQAGGRETQYF

V: TRBV9
J: TRBJ2-5
length: 15
D: NA
DNA: TGTGCCAGCAGCGCTTTTGGGGCAGCTCAAGAGACCCAGTACTTC
CDR3: CASSAFGAAQETQYF